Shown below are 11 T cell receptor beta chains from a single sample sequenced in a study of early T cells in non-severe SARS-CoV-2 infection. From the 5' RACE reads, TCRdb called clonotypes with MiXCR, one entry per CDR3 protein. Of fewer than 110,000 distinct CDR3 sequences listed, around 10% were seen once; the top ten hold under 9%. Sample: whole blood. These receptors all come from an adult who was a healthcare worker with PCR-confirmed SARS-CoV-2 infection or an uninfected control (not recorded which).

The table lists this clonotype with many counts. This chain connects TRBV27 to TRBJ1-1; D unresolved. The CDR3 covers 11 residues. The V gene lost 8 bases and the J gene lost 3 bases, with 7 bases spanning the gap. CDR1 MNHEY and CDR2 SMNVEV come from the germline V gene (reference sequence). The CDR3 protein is CASRRDTEAFF. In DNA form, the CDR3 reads TGTGCCAGCCGTAGGGACACTGAAGCTTTCTTT.

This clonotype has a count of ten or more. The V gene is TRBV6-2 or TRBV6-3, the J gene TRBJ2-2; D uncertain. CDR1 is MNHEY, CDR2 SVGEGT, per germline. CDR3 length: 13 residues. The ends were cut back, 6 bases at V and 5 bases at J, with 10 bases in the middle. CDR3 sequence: CASSDSETGELFF. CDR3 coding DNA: TGTGCCAGCAGCGACTCAGAAACCGGGGAGCTGTTTTTT.

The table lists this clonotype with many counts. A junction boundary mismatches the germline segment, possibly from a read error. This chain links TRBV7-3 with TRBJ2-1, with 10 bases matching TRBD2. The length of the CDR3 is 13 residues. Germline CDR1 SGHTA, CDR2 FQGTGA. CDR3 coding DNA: TGCGCCAGCAGCCTAGCGGGAGTAGATGAGCAGTTCTTC. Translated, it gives CASSLAGVDEQFF.

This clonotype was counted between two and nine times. CDR3 region: CSAPSGRTNTQYF. CDR3 nucleotide sequence: TGCAGTGCTCCCAGCGGGAGAACGAATACGCAGTATTTT. The rearrangement links TRBV20-1 to TRBJ2-3; 8 bases are a match to TRBD2. Germline V gives CDR1 DFQATT, CDR2 SNEGSKA (reference sequence). The CDR3 totals 13 residues. Trimming at V came to 5 bases and at J to 7 bases, leaving 8 bases not matched to a gene.

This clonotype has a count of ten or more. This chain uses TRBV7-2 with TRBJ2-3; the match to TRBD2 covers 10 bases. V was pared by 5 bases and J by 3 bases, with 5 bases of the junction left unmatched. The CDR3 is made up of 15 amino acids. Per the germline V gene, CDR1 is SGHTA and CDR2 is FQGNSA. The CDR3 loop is CASSPSSGRTDTQYF. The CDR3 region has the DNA TGTGCCAGCAGCCCATCTAGCGGGAGAACAGATACGCAGTATTTT.

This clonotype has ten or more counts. CDR3 sequence reads: CASSFSAQETQYF. CDR3 bases: TGTGCCAGCAGTTTCTCAGCGCAAGAGACCCAGTACTTC. The gene calls are TRBV12-3 or TRBV12-4 and TRBJ2-5; D gene ambiguous. Deletions cut 3 bases from V and 2 bases from J, with 7 bases between. The CDR3 loop spans 13 amino acids.

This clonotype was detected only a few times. The CDR3 loop reads CASSGGQSNTGELFF. The DNA for the CDR3 is TGTGCCAGCAGCGGGGGACAGTCGAACACCGGGGAGCTGTTTTTT. The chain links TRBV3-1 to TRBJ2-2, with TRBD1 identical over 7 bases. V shed 5 bases, J shed 0 bases, and the junction held 3 bases outside the gene matches. Per germline, CDR1 LGHDT and CDR2 YNNKEL (reference sequence). The CDR3 is made up of 15 amino acids.

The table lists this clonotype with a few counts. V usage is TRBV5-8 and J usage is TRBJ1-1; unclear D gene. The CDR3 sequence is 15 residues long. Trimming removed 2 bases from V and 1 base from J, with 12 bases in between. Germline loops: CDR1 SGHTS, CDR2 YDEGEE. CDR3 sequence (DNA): TGTGCCAGCAGCTTAAGGAATAAACGGAACACTGAAGCTTTCTTT. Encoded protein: CASSLRNKRNTEAFF.

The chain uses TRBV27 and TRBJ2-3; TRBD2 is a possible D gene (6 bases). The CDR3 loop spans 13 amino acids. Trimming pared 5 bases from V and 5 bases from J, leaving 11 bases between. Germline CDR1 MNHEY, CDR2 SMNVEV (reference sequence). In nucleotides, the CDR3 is TGTGCCAGCAGTAGGAGGGGTAGAGATACGCAGTATTTT. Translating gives CASSRRGRDTQYF.

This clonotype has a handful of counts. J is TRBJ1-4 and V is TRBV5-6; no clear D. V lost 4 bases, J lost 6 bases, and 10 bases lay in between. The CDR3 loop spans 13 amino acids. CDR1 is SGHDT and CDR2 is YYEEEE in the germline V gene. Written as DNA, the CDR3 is TGTGCCAGCAGCCGTGGGATGGATGAAAAACTGTTTTTT. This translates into CASSRGMDEKLFF.

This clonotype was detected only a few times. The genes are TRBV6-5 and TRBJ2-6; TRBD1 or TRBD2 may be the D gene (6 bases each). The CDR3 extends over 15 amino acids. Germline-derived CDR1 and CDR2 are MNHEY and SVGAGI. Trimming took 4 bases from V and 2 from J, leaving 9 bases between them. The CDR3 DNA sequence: TGTGCCAGCAGTTGGGGGGCCGCTGGGGCCAACGTCCTGACTTTC. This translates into CASSWGAAGANVLTF.